The sequence of this T cell receptor beta chain was determined in a study of neurological immune-mediated disorders. Libraries used 2 million unsorted PBMCs kept frozen in RNAlater. cDNA was made by 5'RACE with 10-nucleotide random UMIs. The output of every sequencing run exceeded 190 million TCR-beta sequences, derived from 15-18 subjects. MiXCR, applied by TCRdb to the 5' RACE reads, yields one record per CDR3 protein. The sample consists of 45,000 to 65,000 distinct CDR3 sequences, approximately 4% of them appearing once. There are many counts of this clonotype. Losses at the gene ends were 5 bases for V and 5 bases for J; bases not matched to a gene: 5. Per the germline V gene, CDR1 is SGHVS and CDR2 is FQNEAQ. The CDR3 has 15 amino acids.

V gene TRBV7-8 combines with J gene TRBJ2-2; 10 positions agree with TRBD1. The sample was PBMCs. The TCR sequence derives from a man aged 50 or older with multiple sclerosis. CDR3 nucleotide sequence: TGTGCCAGCAGCGTCCGGGACAGGGGAACCGGGGAGCTGTTTTTT. Residues: CASSVRDRGTGELFF.